Below, 26 T cell receptor beta chains from the same sample are listed, as sequenced in a study of blood T cell repertoires in COVID-19. Profiling relied on immunoSEQ multiplex PCR, and the TCRdb table lists in-frame clones only, not all of them. The repertoire includes about 160,000 clones, approximately 82% of them detected once, and 22% sits in the top ten. The sample comprised peripheral blood. These receptors came from an elderly woman with acute or convalescent COVID-19.

J is TRBJ2-5 and V is TRBV11-2, with TRBD1 matching 8 bases. V lost 5 bases, J lost 2 bases, and 10 bases stayed unmatched. CDR1 is SGHAT, CDR2 FQNNGV, per germline. This CDR3 is built from 16 residues. CDR3 DNA: TGTGCCAGCAGCCCTGCCCTTGGACAGGGACAAGAGACCCAGTACTTC. This encodes CASSPALGQGQETQYF.

The chain couples TRBV18 to TRBJ1-1; the match to TRBD1 covers 7 bases. V shed 6 bases and J 3 bases; nucleotides not matched to a gene: 4. CDR1 KGHSH and CDR2 LQKENI come from the germline V gene. CDR3 length: 13 residues. CDR3 nucleotides: TGTGCCAGCTCCCAGGACAGGCACACTGAAGCTTTCTTT. Its protein product is CASSQDRHTEAFF.

V usage is TRBV4-1 and J usage is TRBJ1-4; no firm D call. Looked up from germline, CDR1 is MGHRA and CDR2 is YSYEKL. Trimming took off 1 base at V and 2 bases at J, with 14 bases between the two ends. The CDR3 loop spans 17 amino acids. This CDR3 reads CASSQARRRGTNEKLFF. The CDR3, as DNA: TGCGCCAGCAGCCAAGCTAGGAGACGGGGTACTAATGAAAAACTGTTTTTT.

This chain uses TRBV2 with TRBJ2-7; a possible D gene is TRBD1 (6 bases). CDR3 length: 14 residues. V dropped 2 bases and J dropped 3 bases, with 11 bases sitting between them. CDR1 is SNHLY, CDR2 FYNNEI, per germline. CDR3 loop: CASSELRTDYEQYF. The CDR3 DNA is TGTGCCAGCAGTGAATTGAGGACAGACTACGAGCAGTACTTC. The whole variable domain, filled in from reference TRBV2 and TRBJ2-7, reads EPEVTQTPSHQVTQMGQEVILRCVPISNHLYFYWYRQILGQKVEFLVSFYNNEISEKSEIFDDQFSVERPDGSNFTLKIRSTKLEDSAMYFCASSELRTDYEQYFGPGTRLTVT.

The sample holds a few counts of this clone. The chain carries TRBV4-3 and TRBJ2-7; D call uncertain. CDR1 and CDR2 from the germline V gene are LGHNA and YSLEER. V lost 0 bases and J lost 3, with 12 bases in between. This CDR3 has 15 residues. The CDR3 region has the DNA TGCGCCAGCAGCCAAGATAGGAACAGTTACTACGAGCAGTACTTC. It specifies CASSQDRNSYYEQYF.

The rearrangement joins TRBV24-1 to TRBJ2-7, with no clear D. The CDR3 length is 12 residues. Germline-derived CDR1 and CDR2 are KGHDR and SFDVKD. Trimming removed 9 bases at V and 7 bases at J, with 15 bases between. The CDR3 region has the DNA TGTGCCACCCAGTGGTCCTCTAGGGAGCAGTACTTC. Its translation is CATQWSSREQYF.

The V gene is TRBV6-6, the J gene TRBJ1-5; 10 bases align to TRBD1. The CDR3 is made up of 16 amino acids. With V trimmed by 7 bases and J by 6 bases, 12 bases remained unmatched. CDR1 is MNHNY, CDR2 SVGAGI, per germline (reference sequence). CDR3 amino acids: CASTEHWTGGTQPQHF. For the CDR3, the DNA is TGTGCCAGCACCGAACATTGGACAGGGGGTACTCAGCCCCAGCATTTT.

This clone occurred a few times. This chain joins TRBV6-1 and TRBJ2-2; 10 bases align to TRBD2. The junction had 7 bases not matched to a gene; V was cut back by 2 bases and J by 7 bases. This CDR3 has 16 amino acids. The germline CDR1 and CDR2 sequences are MNHNS and SASEGT. The CDR3: CASSERAGGPIGELFF. DNA for the CDR3: TGTGCCAGCAGTGAAAGAGCGGGAGGGCCAATCGGGGAGCTGTTTTTT.

A few counts support this clone. The rearrangement uses TRBV4-3 and TRBJ1-5; a possible D gene is TRBD1 (6 bases). Germline lookup yields CDR1 LGHNA and CDR2 YSLEER. The V and J ends lost 4 bases and 4 bases respectively, with 11 bases between them. The CDR3 sequence is 14 residues long. DNA for the CDR3: TGCGCCAGCAGCCGGACAGTTCGTAATCAGCCCCAGCATTTT. Its translation: CASSRTVRNQPQHF.

The V call is TRBV10-2, the J call TRBJ2-5, with TRBD1 as a possible D gene (6 bases). Trimming left V 0 bases short and J 7 bases short, with 12 bases between. Germline V gene data show CDR1 as WSHSY and CDR2 as SAAADI. There are 14 residues in the CDR3. CDR3 amino acids: CASSESRGRGTQYF. In DNA, the CDR3 is TGCGCCAGCAGTGAGTCGAGGGGCAGGGGGACCCAGTACTTC.

The rearrangement uses TRBV11-2 and TRBJ1-2; D is unresolved. Germline assignment: CDR1 SGHAT and CDR2 FQNNGV. V gave up 7 bases and J gave up 5 bases, with 14 bases separating them. This CDR3 comprises 13 residues. CDR3 amino acids: CASTLQGGYGYTF. CDR3 in DNA: TGTGCCAGCACCCTCCAAGGAGGGTATGGCTACACCTTC.

This clone was detected a few times. The chain uses TRBV6-6 and TRBJ2-1; TRBD1 agrees at 7 bases. CDR3 length: 15 amino acids. V gave up 2 bases and J gave up 5 bases; unmatched junction bases: 6. CDR1 is MNHNY and CDR2 is SVGAGI in the germline V gene (reference sequence). CDR3 residues: CASSYAGGLNNEQFF. CDR3 bases: TGTGCCAGCAGTTACGCAGGGGGTTTAAACAATGAGCAGTTCTTC.

This sequence joins TRBV9 and TRBJ2-7; 10 nucleotides line up with TRBD2. V gave up 6 bases and J gave up 3 bases; unmatched junction bases: 6. The CDR3 has 14 residues. Germline V gene sequence: CDR1 SGDLS, CDR2 YYNGEE. In nucleotides, the CDR3 is TGTGCCAGCACCGTCGGGACTAGCGACTACGAGCAGTACTTC. Protein sequence: CASTVGTSDYEQYF. The full variable domain, in which reference TRBV9 and TRBJ2-7 provide the parts outside the CDR3, is DSGVTQTPKHLITATGQRVTLRCSPRSGDLSVYWYQQSLDQGLQFLIQYYNGEERAKGNILERFSAQQFPDLHSELNLSSLELGDSALYFCASTVGTSDYEQYFGPGTRLTVT.

J is TRBJ2-5 and V is TRBV7-9; D uncertain. From germline, CDR1 is SEHNR and CDR2 FQNEAQ (reference sequence). CDR3 size: 15 residues. The ends were cut back, 4 bases at V and 1 base at J, with 13 bases in the middle. The CDR3 DNA is TGTGCCAGCAGCTCGCTGGTGGCGGCCCAAGAGACCCAGTACTTC. It specifies CASSSLVAAQETQYF.

The rearrangement links TRBV10-1 to TRBJ2-1, with TRBD2 matching 7 bases. The CDR3 consists of 15 residues. Trimming removed 2 bases from V and 2 bases from J; junction bases left unmatched: 3. Germline CDR1 reads WNHNN; CDR2 reads SYGVQD (reference sequence). The CDR3 spells CASSEASGTYNEQFF. As DNA, the CDR3 is TGCGCCAGCAGTGAGGCTAGCGGTACCTACAATGAGCAGTTCTTC.

This chain links TRBV2 with TRBJ1-5, with 8 bases that match TRBD1. In germline, CDR1 is SNHLY, CDR2 FYNNEI. J was trimmed by 0 bases and V by 6 bases; bases with no gene match: 7. This CDR3 spans 16 amino acids. The CDR3 DNA follows: TGTGCCAGCAGGGGCCGGGACAGGTCTAGCAATCAGCCCCAGCATTTT. Residues: CASRGRDRSSNQPQHF.

The gene calls are TRBV10-3 and TRBJ2-7, with D perhaps matching TRBD2 (5 bases). The germline V gene encodes CDR1 ENHRY and CDR2 SYGVKD. Trimming pared 7 bases from V and 3 bases from J, leaving 13 bases between. The CDR3 loop spans 13 amino acids. The DNA for the CDR3 is TGTGCCATCAATACCGGAGAGGGCTACGAGCAGTACTTC. It translates to CAINTGEGYEQYF.

The rearrangement links TRBV10-2 to TRBJ2-1; 9 nucleotides match TRBD1. The ends lost 5 bases at V and 4 bases at J; junction bases unmatched: 3. CDR3 length equals 14 residues. Germline V gene sequence: CDR1 WSHSY, CDR2 SAAADI. The CDR3 bases are TGCGCCAGCAGTAACAGGGGGCTATACAATGAGCAGTTCTTC. This translates into CASSNRGLYNEQFF.

The chain recombines TRBV19 with TRBJ2-1; TRBD2 agrees at 11 bases. After removal of 5 bases from V and 10 bases from J, the junction contained 4 bases not matched to a gene. The CDR3 sequence is 13 residues long. Germline V CDR1 and CDR2: LNHDA, SQIVND (reference sequence). CDR3 nucleotide sequence: TGTGCCAGTAGTCCCTGGACTAGCGGGGAGCAGTTCTTC. Translating gives CASSPWTSGEQFF. The full variable domain, in which reference TRBV19 and TRBJ2-1 provide the parts outside the CDR3, is DGGITQSPKYLFRKEGQNVTLSCEQNLNHDAMYWYRQDPGQGLRLIYYSQIVNDFQKGDIAEGYSVSREKKESFPLTVTSAQKNPTAFYLCASSPWTSGEQFFGPGTRLTVL.

This chain joins TRBV15 and TRBJ1-2; D is perhaps TRBD1 (5 bases). The CDR3 is 14 amino acids. Trimming took 0 bases from V and 5 from J, leaving 10 bases between them. Germline assignment: CDR1 LNHNV and CDR2 YYDKDF (reference sequence). Written as DNA, the CDR3 is TGTGCCACCAGCAGAGATGACAGAGAGTATGGCTACACCTTC. As protein: CATSRDDREYGYTF.

In this sample, this clone turned up a few times. The chain uses TRBV7-9 and TRBJ1-1; tentatively, D is TRBD1 (5 bases). The V end lost 9 bases, the J end lost 4 bases, and 15 bases lay between the germline ends. Germline V CDR1 and CDR2: SEHNR, FQNEAQ (reference sequence). This CDR3 comprises 13 residues. CDR3 nucleotide sequence: TGTGCCAGTTTCCTCGGGGGGTTCACTGAAGCTTTCTTT. Translating it yields CASFLGGFTEAFF.

Note on this clone: The junction does not match germline at one end; this may be a read error. The chain carries TRBV29-1 and TRBJ1-1; TRBD1 might be the D (5 bases). The CDR3 totals 11 residues. Germline V gene lookup returns CDR1 SQVTM and CDR2 ANQGSEA. CDR3 region: CSVTTSPGLLF. The CDR3 DNA follows: TGCAGCGTTACCACCTCCCCGGGACTACTCTTT.

This clone has just one count. The chain has TRBV3-1 (or the pseudogene TRBV3-2) and TRBJ2-7, with a possible D match to TRBD2 (6 bases). The CDR3 extends over 14 amino acids. Per germline, CDR1 LGHDT and CDR2 YNNKEL (reference sequence). The germline V and J ends were trimmed by 4 bases and 4 bases, with 14 bases remaining between them. The CDR3 loop is CASSRLGETYEQYF. The CDR3 bases are TGTGCCAGCAGCCGACTAGGTGAGACATACGAGCAGTACTTC.

This chain connects TRBV11-1 to TRBJ2-1, with D possibly matching TRBD1 (5 bases). Between the trimmed V and J ends, which lost 1 base and 3 bases, there was a span of 10 bases. Germline values: CDR1 SGHAT, CDR2 FQDESV (reference sequence). This CDR3 has 15 residues. CDR3 residues: CASSLGAGNYNEQFF. CDR3 bases: TGTGCCAGCAGCTTAGGAGCAGGGAACTACAATGAGCAGTTCTTC.

In nucleotides, the CDR3 is TGTGCCAGCAGCCTGGGACCCCCCGGGGGTAGGTTCTTC. This gives the protein CASSLGPPGGRFF. The rearrangement uses TRBV3-1 (or the pseudogene TRBV3-2) and TRBJ2-1; a weak D match, TRBD2 (6 bases). The CDR3 loop spans 13 amino acids. The germline CDR1 and CDR2 sequences are LGHDT and YNNKEL (reference sequence). V was clipped by 4 bases and J by 15 bases, with 19 bases between them.

The J gene is TRBJ2-1, the V gene TRBV5-4, with 12 bases lining up with TRBD2. Germline values: CDR1 SGHNT, CDR2 YYREEE (reference sequence). V shed 0 bases, J shed 8 bases, and the junction held 3 bases outside the gene matches. The CDR3 totals 15 residues. The CDR3 region has the DNA TGTGCCAGCAGCTTGGCTAGCGGGAGGGCCGATGAGCAGTTCTTC. Protein sequence: CASSLASGRADEQFF.